The 30 T cell receptor beta chains below were found in one sample sequenced in a study of blood T cell repertoires in COVID-19. Sequencing was performed with immunoSEQ multiplex PCR; in TCRdb, only in-frame clones are kept and a portion is missing. The repertoire consists of roughly 260,000 clones, with approximately 92% occurring once and the leading ten covering around 2.5%. Sequencing was performed on peripheral blood. These receptors were collected from a person aged 18 to 29 with COVID-19, enrolled during active disease.

The chain employs TRBV11-2 and TRBJ2-2; D call uncertain. CDR1 is SGHAT and CDR2 is FQNNGV in the germline V gene. Trimming removed 1 base at V and 7 bases at J, with 4 bases between. The CDR3 contains 12 residues. In DNA, the CDR3 is TGTGCCAGCAGCTTAGTCGGCGGGGAGCTGTTTTTT. Translated, it gives CASSLVGGELFF.

V usage is TRBV29-1 and J usage is TRBJ1-4; perhaps TRBD1 as D (5 bases). Germline CDR1 SQVTM, CDR2 ANQGSEA. Trimming cost V 4 bases and J 8 bases, with 17 bases left between them. This CDR3 region has 14 residues. As DNA, the CDR3 is TGCAGCGTTGGACCAGGGTCGTTCGACGAAAAACTGTTTTTT. Protein sequence: CSVGPGSFDEKLFF.

The gene calls are TRBV2 and TRBJ1-1; TRBD1 agrees at 7 bases. Germline CDR1 is SNHLY and CDR2 is FYNNEI. The CDR3 extends over 14 amino acids. V lost 6 bases to trimming and J lost 2 bases; unmatched junction nucleotides: 6. The CDR3 sequence is CASRDGQVNTEAFF. CDR3 coding DNA: TGTGCCAGCAGGGATGGACAGGTCAACACTGAAGCTTTCTTT.

The chain joins TRBV2 to TRBJ2-7; perhaps TRBD2 as D (5 bases). Germline V gene sequence: CDR1 SNHLY, CDR2 FYNNEI. The CDR3 loop spans 14 amino acids. The V end lost 1 base, the J end lost 5 bases, and 12 bases lay between the germline ends. CDR3 sequence reads: CASSEGGSNNEQYF. Written as DNA, the CDR3 is TGTGCCAGCAGTGAAGGAGGGAGTAACAACGAGCAGTACTTC. The entire variable domain, with the rest obtained from reference TRBV2 and TRBJ2-7, is as follows: EPEVTQTPSHQVTQMGQEVILRCVPISNHLYFYWYRQILGQKVEFLVSFYNNEISEKSEIFDDQFSVERPDGSNFTLKIRSTKLEDSAMYFCASSEGGSNNEQYFGPGTRLTVT.

The chain joins TRBV2 to TRBJ1-6; 8 nucleotides line up with TRBD1. Trimming took 3 bases from V and 8 from J; bases not matched to a gene: 9. CDR3 length: 16 amino acids. Per the germline V gene, CDR1 is SNHLY and CDR2 is FYNNEI. CDR3 in DNA: TGTGCCAGCAGTGAGGGACTGGACAGGGTTGATTCACCCCTCCACTTT. This sequence encodes CASSEGLDRVDSPLHF.

J is TRBJ2-1 and V is TRBV20-1; D remains ambiguous. V was pared by 7 bases and J by 5 bases, with 9 bases between. Germline values: CDR1 DFQATT, CDR2 SNEGSKA (reference sequence). The CDR3 consists of 11 residues. In nucleotides, the CDR3 is TGCAGTGGATCGGTGGACAATGAGCAGTTCTTC. Protein sequence: CSGSVDNEQFF.

V is TRBV27 and J is TRBJ2-4; 14 positions agree with TRBD2. This CDR3 region has 17 residues. Germline CDR1 MNHEY, CDR2 SMNVEV (reference sequence). J gave up 7 bases and V 4 bases, and 9 bases lay outside the gene matches. The DNA for the CDR3 is TGTGCCAGCAGTTCAGGACTAGCGGGAGGAGTCGTCAACATTCAGTACTTC. This gives the protein CASSSGLAGGVVNIQYF.

The chain recombines TRBV7-8 with TRBJ2-2, with 9 bases aligning to TRBD1. From germline, CDR1 is SGHVS and CDR2 FQNEAQ. The CDR3 is 15 amino acids. Trimming at V came to 6 bases and at J to 6 bases, leaving 8 bases not matched to a gene. The CDR3 DNA sequence: TGTGCCAGCAGTCCTGGGACAGGGCCCTCCGGGGAGCTGTTTTTT. This gives the protein CASSPGTGPSGELFF.

The J gene is TRBJ1-5, the V gene TRBV19, with D perhaps matching TRBD1 (5 bases). Deletions cut 7 bases from V and 2 bases from J, with 18 bases between. Per the germline V gene, CDR1 is LNHDA and CDR2 is SQIVND (reference sequence). CDR3 length equals 16 residues. The DNA for the CDR3 is TGTGCCAGTACCGTCTGGGGGGGAGGGGGCAATCAGCCCCAGCATTTT. It yields the protein CASTVWGGGGNQPQHF.

The V gene is TRBV5-1, the J gene TRBJ1-1; 7 bases are a match to TRBD1. Germline loops: CDR1 SGHRS, CDR2 YFSETQ. The ends lost 2 bases at V and 6 bases at J; junction bases unmatched: 7. This CDR3 spans 14 amino acids. The CDR3 coding sequence is TGCGCCAGCAGCTTCACAGGGGAGTACTCTGAAGCTTTCTTT. Its protein is CASSFTGEYSEAFF.

This rearrangement joins TRBV30 to TRBJ2-1; 9 nucleotides align to TRBD2. Trimming took 5 bases from V and 0 from J; bases not matched to a gene: 8. The CDR3 is 16 amino acids. Germline CDR1 and CDR2: GTSNPN and SVGIG (reference sequence). The CDR3 DNA follows: TGTGCCTGGGGGGCTAGCGGGGTAAGCTCCTACAATGAGCAGTTCTTC. Encoded protein: CAWGASGVSSYNEQFF. Supplemented by reference TRBV30 and TRBJ2-1, the full variable domain reads SQTIHQWPATLVQPVGSPLSLECTVEGTSNPNLYWYRQAAGRGLQLLFYSVGIGQISSEVPQNLSASRPQDRQFILSSKKLLLSDSGFYLCAWGASGVSSYNEQFFGPGTRLTVL.

CDR3 loop: CASSPRQGSYEQYF. The DNA of the CDR3 is TGTGCCAGCAGCCCGCGACAGGGCTCCTACGAGCAGTACTTC. The chain couples TRBV13 to TRBJ2-7, with 7 bases matching TRBD1. This CDR3 is built from 14 residues. Trimming took 5 bases from V and 0 from J; bases not matched to a gene: 4. The germline gives CDR1 PRHDT, CDR2 FYEKMQ (reference sequence). Full variable domain (missing parts from reference TRBV13 and TRBJ2-7): AAGVIQSPRHLIKEKRETATLKCYPIPRHDTVYWYQQGPGQDPQFLISFYEKMQSDKGSIPDRFSAQQFSDYHSELNMSSLELGDSALYFCASSPRQGSYEQYFGPGTRLTVT.

V and J are TRBV5-1 and TRBJ2-7; D unclear. The germline V gene encodes CDR1 SGHRS and CDR2 YFSETQ. This CDR3 is 12 amino acids long. V lost 1 base and J lost 4, with 6 bases in between. In nucleotides, the CDR3 is TGCGCCAGCAGCTTGCTCGGGTACGAGCAGTACTTC. This encodes CASSLLGYEQYF.

The genes are TRBV29-1 and TRBJ2-1; 7 bases are a match to TRBD1. Looked up from germline, CDR1 is SQVTM and CDR2 is ANQGSEA. After removal of 3 bases from V and 1 base from J, the junction contained 3 bases not matched to a gene. This CDR3 comprises 14 residues. DNA of the CDR3: TGCAGCGTTGATTGGGGACAGTCCTACAATGAGCAGTTCTTC. It codes for CSVDWGQSYNEQFF.

The gene calls are TRBV21-1 and TRBJ1-1. TRBV21-1 is shown as a pseudogene. The length of the CDR3 is 13 residues. CDR3 sequence (DNA): TGTGCCAGCAAGACCCGGGATTTCACTGAAGCTTTCTTT. It specifies CASKTRDFTEAFF.

The chain joins TRBV18 to TRBJ1-2; 9 bases fit TRBD1. Germline values: CDR1 KGHSH, CDR2 LQKENI. CDR3 size: 17 residues. Unmatched junction bases numbered 13, after V lost 3 bases and J lost 5 bases. CDR3 DNA sequence: TGTGCCAGCTCACCGGTCGTGACGGGGACAGGGACTTATGGCTACACCTTC. Its protein is CASSPVVTGTGTYGYTF.

The genes are TRBV14 and TRBJ1-2; possible D gene TRBD1, 5 bases. The CDR3 spans 15 residues. The germline V gene has CDR1 SGHDN and CDR2 FVKESK. The V gene lost 1 base and the J gene lost 4 bases, with 13 bases spanning the gap. The CDR3 nucleotides are TGTGCCAGCAGCCAAGGGGGCAGACCCTTCTATGGCTACACCTTC. This codes for CASSQGGRPFYGYTF.

The chain has TRBV6-6 and TRBJ1-5; 10 bases align to TRBD1. Unmatched junction bases numbered 7, after V lost 6 bases and J lost 5 bases. Germline V gene lookup returns CDR1 MNHNY and CDR2 SVGAGI (reference sequence). CDR3 length equals 15 residues. The CDR3 region is CASSPSTGGDQPQHF. In nucleotides, the CDR3 is TGTGCCAGCAGCCCTTCGACAGGGGGCGATCAGCCCCAGCATTTT.

The J gene is TRBJ2-5, the V gene TRBV19, with TRBD2 as a possible D gene (6 bases). Looked up from germline, CDR1 is LNHDA and CDR2 is SQIVND (reference sequence). The ends were cut back, 6 bases at V and 4 bases at J, with 18 bases in the middle. This CDR3 is built from 15 residues. The CDR3 loop reads CASRESGTFLETQYF. CDR3 bases: TGTGCCAGTAGGGAATCCGGGACTTTCCTAGAGACCCAGTACTTC.

The rearrangement uses TRBV5-6 and TRBJ2-7; TRBD2 is a possible D gene (5 bases). V was clipped by 1 base and J by 5 bases, with 22 bases between them. Per the germline V gene, CDR1 is SGHDT and CDR2 is YYEEEE. The CDR3 sequence is 17 residues long. CDR3 DNA: TGTGCCAGCAGCTTGCCCCCTCTAGCCCCGACTCTCGACGAGCAGTACTTC. It encodes CASSLPPLAPTLDEQYF.

Note on this clone: In the same sample, other DNA sequences code for this CDR3. This chain connects TRBV9 to TRBJ2-7; the match to TRBD1 covers 8 bases. CDR1 SGDLS and CDR2 YYNGEE come from the germline V gene. The V segment lost 3 bases and the J segment 2 bases; nucleotides outside the gene matches: 4. This CDR3 spans 14 amino acids. CDR3 region: CASSAGQGTYEQYF. DNA of the CDR3: TGTGCCAGCAGCGCCGGACAGGGAACCTACGAGCAGTACTTC.

The chain is built from TRBV7-9 and TRBJ2-7, with 11 bases that match TRBD2. This CDR3 comprises 14 residues. Germline trimming cut 4 bases from V and 4 bases from J; bases unmatched to any gene: 3. From germline, CDR1 is SEHNR and CDR2 FQNEAQ (reference sequence). DNA of the CDR3: TGTGCCAGCAGCTCCGGGACTAGCGGATACGAGCAGTACTTC. The encoded protein is CASSSGTSGYEQYF.

The table lists this clone with a count of one. J is TRBJ1-1 and V is TRBV3-1 (or the pseudogene TRBV3-2); D ambiguous. CDR1 and CDR2 (germline): LGHDT, YNNKEL (reference sequence). V lost 1 base and J lost 0, with 6 bases in between. The CDR3 loop spans 14 amino acids. Written as DNA, the CDR3 is TGTGCCAGCAGCCAAGCCCGGGTGAACACTGAAGCTTTCTTT. It codes for CASSQARVNTEAFF.

The chain has TRBV14 and TRBJ2-1, with 8 positions matching TRBD2. CDR1 is SGHDN, CDR2 FVKESK, per germline. The trim removed 2 bases at V and 0 bases at J, leaving 0 bases unmatched. This CDR3 is built from 15 residues. The CDR3, as DNA: TGTGCCAGCAGCCAAAGCGGGAGCTCCTACAATGAGCAGTTCTTC. It translates to CASSQSGSSYNEQFF.

This rearrangement joins TRBV5-5 to TRBJ2-7; TRBD1 matches at 7 bases. The V and J ends lost 0 bases and 5 bases, in that order; junction bases with no gene match: 2. This CDR3 has 13 amino acids. Germline CDR1 and CDR2: SGHKS and YYEKEE (reference sequence). The CDR3 spells CASSLGGGHEQYF. DNA for the CDR3: TGTGCCAGCAGCTTGGGAGGGGGCCACGAGCAGTACTTC. The full variable domain, in which reference TRBV5-5 and TRBJ2-7 provide the parts outside the CDR3, is DAGVTQSPTHLIKTRGQQVTLRCSPISGHKSVSWYQQVLGQGPQFIFQYYEKEERGRGNFPDRFSARQFPNYSSELNVNALLLGDSALYLCASSLGGGHEQYFGPGTRLTVT.

This chain uses TRBV9 with TRBJ2-2; 7 positions agree with TRBD1. The CDR3 consists of 15 residues. Germline CDR1 SGDLS, CDR2 YYNGEE. V lost 5 bases to trimming and J lost 5 bases; unmatched junction nucleotides: 9. CDR3 DNA sequence: TGTGCCAGCAGTGAAAGACAGGGCGGAACCGGGGAGCTGTTTTTT. The encoded protein is CASSERQGGTGELFF.

This clone was seen just once. Distinct nucleotide sequences in the sample also encode this CDR3. V is TRBV3-1 (or the pseudogene TRBV3-2) and J is TRBJ2-7, with unresolved D. V was shortened by 1 base and J by 2 bases, with 12 bases between the two germline ends. Germline V gives CDR1 LGHDT, CDR2 YNNKEL (reference sequence). The CDR3 is made up of 15 amino acids. In nucleotides, the CDR3 is TGTGCCAGCAGCCAAGGAAATAGTCTGACCTACGAGCAGTACTTC. Translation gives CASSQGNSLTYEQYF.

The CDR3 region is CASSAAGGTGELFF. The CDR3 nucleotides read TGTGCCAGCAGCGCGGCGGGAGGGACCGGGGAGCTGTTTTTT. The chain recombines TRBV9 with TRBJ2-2; 9 nucleotides match TRBD2. Trimming removed 3 bases from V and 5 bases from J; junction bases left unmatched: 2. The CDR3 contains 14 residues. The germline V gene has CDR1 SGDLS and CDR2 YYNGEE. The entire variable domain, with the rest obtained from reference TRBV9 and TRBJ2-2, is as follows: DSGVTQTPKHLITATGQRVTLRCSPRSGDLSVYWYQQSLDQGLQFLIQYYNGEERAKGNILERFSAQQFPDLHSELNLSSLELGDSALYFCASSAAGGTGELFFGEGSRLTVL.

The V and J genes are TRBV9 and TRBJ2-7; 9 nucleotides agree with TRBD1. The CDR3 has 14 residues. Germline CDR1 SGDLS, CDR2 YYNGEE. Trimming cost V 3 bases and J 5 bases; bases outside gene matches: 6. CDR3 residues: CASSDLRQGDEQYF. CDR3 DNA: TGTGCCAGCAGCGACCTAAGACAGGGGGACGAGCAGTACTTC.

The gene calls are TRBV29-1 and TRBJ2-1; unclear D gene. With 5 bases removed from V and 4 bases from J, the gap between germline ends came to 12 bases. There are 13 residues in the CDR3. Germline CDR1 and CDR2: SQVTM and ANQGSEA. CDR3 DNA: TGCAGCGTTAAACCACAGTCATACAATGAGCAGTTCTTC. Translation gives CSVKPQSYNEQFF.